Listed here are 2 T cell receptor beta chains from one sample, sequenced in a study of cytomegalovirus exposure and HLA in healthy donors. Assay used: immunoSEQ multiplex PCR; TCRdb lists only in-frame clones, some missing. The sample lists about 160,000 clones, about 82% occurring once. Sample: PBMCs. The receptors stem from a man aged 25-40 years in good health and CMV-seropositive.

This chain uses TRBV6-1 with TRBJ2-5, with D uncertain. Trimming shortened V by 9 bases and J by 5 bases, and 16 bases separated the two germline ends. Germline CDR1 and CDR2: MNHNS and SASEGT. This CDR3 has 13 amino acids. CDR3 coding DNA: TGTGCCAGAGCCGCCGGTATGTGGGAGACCCAGTACTTC. Amino acid sequence: CARAAGMWETQYF.

This clone was detected once. V gene TRBV6-5 combines with J gene TRBJ2-5; 8 nucleotides line up with TRBD1. Looked up from germline, CDR1 is MNHEY and CDR2 is SVGAGI. The length of the CDR3 is 14 residues. V was pared by 5 bases and J by 5 bases, with 7 bases of the junction left unmatched. CDR3 in amino acids: CASSLRTGKETQYF. CDR3 coding DNA: TGTGCCAGCAGTCTAAGGACAGGGAAGGAGACCCAGTACTTC.